These 7 T cell receptor beta chains came from one sample sequenced in a study of cytomegalovirus exposure and HLA in healthy donors. The PCR made use of 60 Vbeta and 13 Jbeta primers. Sequencing was performed with immunoSEQ multiplex PCR; in TCRdb, only in-frame clones are kept and a portion is missing. The repertoire holds approximately 160,000 clones, roughly 77% seen once, with just under 5% in the top ten. Sequencing input: PBMCs. Receptor source: a male donor in good health and CMV-seronegative.

A remark on this clone: Other DNA sequences of this sample code for an identical CDR3. This chain uses TRBV30 with TRBJ2-7; 7 bases are shared with TRBD2. This CDR3 region has 14 residues. After removal of 0 bases from V and 0 bases from J, the junction contained 2 bases not matched to a gene. The germline CDR1 and CDR2 sequences are GTSNPN and SVGIG (reference sequence). As DNA, the CDR3 is TGTGCCTGGAGTGTCGGGGGGAGCTCCTACGAGCAGTACTTC. This encodes CAWSVGGSSYEQYF.

The chain is built from TRBV11-2 and TRBJ1-2; D unclear. The CDR3 spans 13 residues. CDR1 and CDR2 from the germline V gene are SGHAT and FQNNGV. V shed 1 base and J shed 2 bases, with 5 bases lying between them. The DNA of the CDR3 is TGTGCCAGCAGCTTAGGACAAAACTATGGCTACACCTTC. It specifies CASSLGQNYGYTF.

V usage is TRBV19 and J usage is TRBJ1-5; 10 bases line up with TRBD1. Germline V gene sequence: CDR1 LNHDA, CDR2 SQIVND (reference sequence). The CDR3 loop spans 16 amino acids. V was clipped by 5 bases and J by 6 bases; unmatched bases: 10. This chain's CDR3 is CASSASDRGQGQPQHF. CDR3 coding DNA: TGTGCCAGTAGTGCAAGTGACAGGGGGCAGGGTCAGCCCCAGCATTTT.

V is TRBV19 and J is TRBJ1-5, with D tentatively TRBD1 (6 bases). V gave up 7 bases and J gave up 7 bases, with 11 bases separating them. The CDR3 contains 12 residues. Per the germline V gene, CDR1 is LNHDA and CDR2 is SQIVND (reference sequence). CDR3 nucleotides: TGTGCCAGTAAGGGGGGGAACCAGCCCCAGCATTTT. Translated: CASKGGNQPQHF.

The chain joins TRBV27 to TRBJ1-6, with D unresolved. Deletions cut 2 bases from V and 7 bases from J, with 3 bases between. The CDR3 spans 12 residues. The germline V gene encodes CDR1 MNHEY and CDR2 SMNVEV (reference sequence). The CDR3 protein is CASSLRNSPLHF. Here the CDR3 DNA reads TGTGCCAGCAGTTTACGGAATTCACCCCTCCACTTT.

V usage is TRBV5-4 and J usage is TRBJ2-7; 12 positions agree with TRBD2. The CDR3 contains 16 residues. Germline CDR1 and CDR2: SGHNT and YYREEE (reference sequence). V dropped 0 bases and J dropped 3; count of bases not matched to a gene: 4. In DNA, the CDR3 is TGTGCCAGCAGCTTGGGTGGACTAGCGGGGAACTACGAGCAGTACTTC. This encodes CASSLGGLAGNYEQYF. Full variable domain (outside the CDR3, taken from reference TRBV5-4 and TRBJ2-7): ETGVTQSPTHLIKTRGQQVTLRCSSQSGHNTVSWYQQALGQGPQFIFQYYREEENGRGNFPPRFSGLQFPNYSSELNVNALELDDSALYLCASSLGGLAGNYEQYFGPGTRLTVT.

CDR3 loop: CASSFVAGHEQFF. The CDR3 DNA sequence: TGCGCCAGCAGCTTCGTAGCGGGACATGAGCAGTTCTTC. This chain uses TRBV5-1 with TRBJ2-1; 8 bases match TRBD2. Germline assignment: CDR1 SGHRS and CDR2 YFSETQ. Trimming removed 2 bases from V and 8 bases from J; junction bases left unmatched: 3. The CDR3 has 13 amino acids. The full variable domain, rest sourced from reference TRBV5-1 and TRBJ2-1, is KAGVTQTPRYLIKTRGQQVTLSCSPISGHRSVSWYQQTPGQGLQFLFEYFSETQRNKGNFPGRFSGRQFSNSRSEMNVSTLELGDSALYLCASSFVAGHEQFFGPGTRLTVL.